The sequence of this T cell receptor (beta chain) was determined in a study of cytomegalovirus exposure and HLA in healthy donors. Turning to the study itself: An earlier analysis identified more than 95 million unique TCR beta sequences in about 179 million T cells. Broader study findings: An ancestry cluster, one associated with Asian ancestry, reportedly showed fewer N-insertions than the 666-donor mean in a later analysis. Highest at DRB1 and lowest at HLA-C, TCR association rates differed among HLA loci in a later analysis. Within a later analysis, the majority of CMV-associated TCR beta chains appeared HLA-restricted.

Trimming at V came to 0 bases and at J to 2 bases, leaving 7 bases not matched to a gene. Germline V gives CDR1 SGHRS, CDR2 YFSETQ. The CDR3 spans 17 residues. Both 60 Vbeta primers and 13 Jbeta primers went into the PCR. The table came from immunoSEQ multiplex PCR; TCRdb's copy has only in-frame clones and leaves some out. The sample lists 190,000 or so clones; about 79% were seen once. A word on this clone: Its target is not known.

This chain connects TRBV5-1 to TRBJ2-2; the match to TRBD1 covers 7 bases. Sequencing used PBMCs. This clonotype was sampled from a boy younger than 10 in good health and CMV-seronegative. CDR3 nucleotides: TGCGCCAGCAGCTTGGCCCCTAGGACAGGAAACACCGGGGAGCTGTTTTTT. Translating gives CASSLAPRTGNTGELFF. Looking up the rest from reference TRBV5-1 and TRBJ2-2 gives the full variable domain: KAGVTQTPRYLIKTRGQQVTLSCSPISGHRSVSWYQQTPGQGLQFLFEYFSETQRNKGNFPGRFSGRQFSNSRSEMNVSTLELGDSALYLCASSLAPRTGNTGELFFGEGSRLTVL.